These 6 T cell receptor beta chains originate from one sample sequenced in a study of response to subunit inactivated influenza vaccine. TCRdb reprocessed the RT-PCR reads via MiXCR and lists one record per CDR3 protein. The table lists 170,000 or so distinct CDR3 sequences, around 10% of them singletons. Sequences were derived from CD8+ T cells sorted from PBMCs, sampled around 25 months after vaccination. These receptors all come from a man aged 50-75 years who received an inactivated influenza vaccine.

V is TRBV12-3 or TRBV12-4 and J is TRBJ1-5; weak D call: TRBD1 (6 bases). There are 14 residues in the CDR3. V shed 3 bases and J shed 6 bases, with 12 bases lying between them. DNA of the CDR3: TGTGCCAGCAGTTTTGGGGGGCAGGGTCAGCCCCAGCATTTT. Translation gives CASSFGGQGQPQHF.

In DNA form, the CDR3 reads TGCAGCGTTGAGGGGACAGGGAAGGATGGCTACACCTTC. It encodes CSVEGTGKDGYTF. The chain combines TRBV29-1 with TRBJ1-2; TRBD1 agrees at 9 bases. V was pared by 3 bases and J by 6 bases, with 5 bases of the junction left unmatched. This CDR3 has 13 residues. Germline CDR1 and CDR2: SQVTM and ANQGSEA.

This clonotype has a handful of counts. The chain carries TRBV9 and TRBJ2-7, with D maybe TRBD1 (7 bases). In germline, CDR1 is SGDLS, CDR2 YYNGEE. Trimming left V 4 bases short and J 0 bases short, with 14 bases between. The CDR3 runs to 15 residues. This CDR3 reads CASSPPGGSSYEQYF. In DNA form, the CDR3 reads TGTGCCAGCAGCCCACCAGGGGGGAGCTCCTACGAGCAGTACTTC.

This clonotype was picked up many times. The chain is built from TRBV5-1 and TRBJ2-3; 7 nucleotides match TRBD1. Germline trimming cut 0 bases from V and 3 bases from J; bases unmatched to any gene: 4. The V gene's germline CDR1 is SGHRS and CDR2 YFSETQ. The CDR3 has 15 amino acids. In nucleotides, the CDR3 is TGCGCCAGCAGCTTGGAAGGGGGCTATACAGATACGCAGTATTTT. Translated, it gives CASSLEGGYTDTQYF.

This clonotype appeared a few times. V gene TRBV3-1 combines with J gene TRBJ2-5; tentatively, D is TRBD1 or TRBD2 (5 bases each). Trimming stripped 1 base from V and 2 bases from J, with 17 bases between. CDR1 and CDR2 from the germline V gene are LGHDT and YNNKEL (reference sequence). The CDR3 is 17 residues long. CDR3 coding DNA: TGTGCCAGCAGCCAAGGAGGTCTTGTTGGGGGACAAGAGACCCAGTACTTC. The encoded protein is CASSQGGLVGGQETQYF.

This clonotype has a handful of counts. For the CDR3, the DNA is TGCAGTGCTAGAGAAAATGATTTCTACAATGAGCAGTTCTTC. Translating gives CSARENDFYNEQFF. V is TRBV20-1 and J is TRBJ2-1; no firm D call. The germline V and J ends were trimmed by 0 bases and 3 bases, with 9 bases remaining between them. This CDR3 is 14 amino acids long. Germline V gene data show CDR1 as DFQATT and CDR2 as SNEGSKA (reference sequence).